A selection of T cell receptor beta chains follows, all from one sample in a study of human T cells and chemical hapten exposure. TCRdb recomputed calls from the RACE reads with MiXCR, one row per CDR3 protein. Of roughly 180,000 distinct CDR3 sequences listed, about a fifth were seen once; the top ten hold approximately 6.7%. This specimen was whole blood, taken in connection with sensitization to the hapten diphenylcyclopropenone (DPC). These receptors originate from a woman aged 45-65 years with alopecia areata. Some clones in this sample may be carry-over from other donors' samples. Each CDR3 is given with its conserved first and last residue. The order of the fields is D gene, clone size, J gene, V gene, CDR3 DNA, CDR3 protein. A D gene is named only where the DNA matches it firmly. The size of a clone is reported for some rows only, either as once, few or many, or as a class for expanded clones.

>NA|NA|TRBJ2-3|TRBV7-8
TGTGCCAGCAGCTTAGCGCGCTTTTCCACAGATACGCAGTATTTT
CASSLARFSTDTQYF
>NA|few|TRBJ2-3|TRBV7-6
TGTGCCAGCAGCTTAGCCGGGAGTGAAGGCGCAGATACGCAGTATTTT
CASSLAGSEGADTQYF
>NA|NA|TRBJ1-3|TRBV27
TGTGCCAGCAGTCCCGGACAATTTGGAAACACCATATATTTT
CASSPGQFGNTIYF
>NA|many|TRBJ2-3|TRBV10-3
TGTGCCATCACGAACGGGAACGGGGATACGCAGTATTTT
CAITNGNGDTQYF
>TRBD1|many|TRBJ1-2|TRBV12-3/TRBV12-4
TGTGCCAGCAGTCACACAGGGGTATTATATGGCTACACCTTC
CASSHTGVLYGYTF
>NA|many|TRBJ2-5|TRBV13
TGTGCCAGCAGCTTAGCGTCGGTCGAAGAGACCCAGTACTTC
CASSLASVEETQYF
>NA|NA|TRBJ2-7|TRBV7-2
TGTGCCAGCACCCCTCTTCACGAGCAGTACTTC
CASTPLHEQYF
>NA|NA|TRBJ1-1|TRBV5-4
TGTGCCAGCAGCTCCCCGGGGCTGGGTGAAGCTTTCTTT
CASSSPGLGEAFF
>NA|few|TRBJ1-1|TRBV21-1
TGTGCCAGCAGCCCCCCCTGGGACAGGGTTCGCACTGAAGCTTTCTTT
CASSPPWDRVRTEAFF
>TRBD2|few|TRBJ2-3|TRBV11-3
TGTGCCAGCAGCTTAGGAGGAGCGGGAGAGGGGATAGATACGCAGTATTTT
CASSLGGAGEGIDTQYF
>NA|many|TRBJ2-3|TRBV5-1
TGCGCCAGCAGCTTGGCGGGAGCTGGCACAGATACGCAGTATTTT
CASSLAGAGTDTQYF
>TRBD1|NA|TRBJ2-1|TRBV4-1
TGCGCCAGCAGCCAAGGAGGGACAGCCTACAATGAGCAGTTCTTC
CASSQGGTAYNEQFF
>NA|few|TRBJ2-7|TRBV28
TGTGCCAGCAGTTTGCCGGGGGCGAGGTACGAGCAGTACTTC
CASSLPGARYEQYF
>TRBD2|NA|TRBJ2-3|TRBV4-1
TGCGCCAGCAGCCAAGACCACCTAAGCGGGAGTCTCCCAGATACGCAGTATTTT
CASSQDHLSGSLPDTQYF
>TRBD2|NA|TRBJ2-2|TRBV4-2
TGTGCCAGCAGCCCCGGGACTAGCGGCACCGGGGAGCTGTTTTTT
CASSPGTSGTGELFF
>TRBD2|few|TRBJ2-3|TRBV6-1
TGTGCCAGCAGCTTTAGCGGGATTGGCACAGATACGCAGTATTTT
CASSFSGIGTDTQYF
>TRBD2|few|TRBJ2-5|TRBV20-1
TGCAGTGCCAGAAGGAGCGGGAGGTTGCAAGAGACCCAGTACTTC
CSARRSGRLQETQYF
>NA|many|TRBJ2-7|TRBV4-1
TGCGCCAGCAGCCAAGACCCCCAGGGGATCTACGAGCAGTACTTC
CASSQDPQGIYEQYF
>NA|many|TRBJ1-5|TRBV18
TGTGCCAGCTCACCAGGGGCAGGGGATAGCAATCAGCCCCAGCATTTT
CASSPGAGDSNQPQHF
>TRBD2|NA|TRBJ2-1|TRBV9
TGTGCCAGCAGCGTCAGCGGGAGATGGAATGAGCAGTTCTTC
CASSVSGRWNEQFF
>TRBD2|many|TRBJ2-7|TRBV28
TGTGCCAGCAGCTCTTACGTCCGACTAGCGGGAGAATCCCCCTACGAGCAGTACTTC
CASSSYVRLAGESPYEQYF
>NA|few|TRBJ2-1|TRBV4-2
TGTGCCAGCAGCCAAGAGGGGTCCGCGGGACCATTCAATGAGCAGTTCTTC
CASSQEGSAGPFNEQFF
>TRBD2|NA|TRBJ2-1|TRBV6-2/TRBV6-3
TGTGCCAGCAGTTATCGAACTAGCGGCAACAATGAGCAGTTCTTC
CASSYRTSGNNEQFF
>NA|few|TRBJ2-3|TRBV20-1
TGCAGTGCCCGACCTCCAGGGAGCACAGATACGCAGTATTTT
CSARPPGSTDTQYF
>NA|NA|TRBJ2-3|TRBV7-6
TGTGCCAGCAGCTTTGGGGATGTCACAGATACGCAGTATTTT
CASSFGDVTDTQYF
>NA|few|TRBJ2-5|TRBV7-2
TGTGCCAGCAGCTCCGTATCAAGGGGCGAGACCCAGTACTTC
CASSSVSRGETQYF